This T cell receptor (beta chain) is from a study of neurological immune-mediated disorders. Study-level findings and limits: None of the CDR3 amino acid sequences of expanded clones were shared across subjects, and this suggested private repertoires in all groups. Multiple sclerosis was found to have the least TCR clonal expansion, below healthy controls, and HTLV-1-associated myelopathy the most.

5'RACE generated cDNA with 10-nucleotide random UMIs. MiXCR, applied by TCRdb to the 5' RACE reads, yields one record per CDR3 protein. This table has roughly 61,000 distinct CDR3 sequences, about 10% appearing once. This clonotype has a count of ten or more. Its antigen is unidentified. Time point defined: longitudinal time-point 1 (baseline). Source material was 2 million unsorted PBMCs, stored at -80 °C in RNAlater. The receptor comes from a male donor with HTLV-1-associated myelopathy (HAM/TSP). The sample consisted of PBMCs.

CDR3 region: CASSSVGGSQETQYF. The CDR3 DNA reads as TGCGCCAGCAGCTCCGTGGGGGGCTCCCAAGAGACCCAGTACTTC. The gene calls are TRBV5-1 and TRBJ2-5; perhaps D is TRBD1 or TRBD2 (6 bases each). The CDR3 loop spans 15 amino acids. Trimming took 3 bases from V and 1 from J, leaving 13 bases between them. Germline CDR1 reads SGHRS; CDR2 reads YFSETQ.